The 31 T cell receptor beta chains listed next were all sequenced from one sample in a study of Graves' ophthalmopathy and Graves' hyperthyroidism. Scientists amplified the TCR beta CDR3 regions from RNA transcripts. After a first-round RT-PCR with HTBI primers, a second-round multiplex PCR was run. TCRdb fed the multiplex PCR reads into MiXCR, producing one record per CDR3 protein. The table includes about 170,000 distinct CDR3 sequences, 30% to 45% detected once. The specimen was peripheral blood. These receptors all come from a woman aged 40 to 50 with Graves' ophthalmopathy.

This clonotype was found many times. The chain uses TRBV7-2 and TRBJ2-7; 7 bases are shared with TRBD1. The V gene end was trimmed by 0 bases and the J gene end by 3 bases; junction bases not matched to a gene: 5. Germline assignment: CDR1 SGHTA and CDR2 FQGNSA. The CDR3 contains 15 residues. CDR3 DNA sequence: TGTGCCAGCAGCTTAGCGGGGACAGCTGTCTACGAGCAGTACTTC. Translated: CASSLAGTAVYEQYF.

J is TRBJ2-1 and V is TRBV11-2; 9 nucleotides align to TRBD2. Germline V gene data show CDR1 as SGHAT and CDR2 as FQNNGV. V was clipped by 1 base and J by 7 bases; unmatched bases: 5. The CDR3 contains 15 residues. The CDR3 region is CASSLGGGRVNEQFF. Here the CDR3 DNA reads TGTGCCAGCAGCTTAGGTGGCGGGAGGGTTAATGAGCAGTTCTTC.

This clonotype has at least ten counts. The rearrangement links TRBV5-6 to TRBJ1-1; D is perhaps TRBD1 (5 bases). V was pared by 5 bases and J by 1 base, with 12 bases between. From germline, CDR1 is SGHDT and CDR2 YYEEEE. This CDR3 is built from 14 residues. CDR3 sequence: CASRSPGPNTEAFF. CDR3 DNA: TGTGCCAGCAGATCCCCGGGGCCGAACACTGAAGCTTTCTTT. Full variable domain (missing parts from reference TRBV5-6 and TRBJ1-1): DAGVTQSPTHLIKTRGQQVTLRCSPKSGHDTVSWYQQALGQGPQFIFQYYEEEERQRGNFPDRFSGHQFPNYSSELNVNALLLGDSALYLCASRSPGPNTEAFFGQGTRLTVV.

At least ten counts were recorded for this clonotype. The chain has TRBV27 and TRBJ2-2; no definite D call. The ends were cut back, 6 bases at V and 5 bases at J, with 10 bases in the middle. Germline CDR1 reads MNHEY; CDR2 reads SMNVEV (reference sequence). The CDR3 has 13 amino acids. The CDR3 sequence is CASSRPGTGELFF. Here the CDR3 DNA reads TGTGCCAGCAGCCGACCTGGAACCGGGGAGCTGTTTTTT.

This clonotype was seen many times. The chain is built from TRBV11-2 and TRBJ2-7; TRBD2 matches at 8 bases. The CDR3 runs 14 residues. V was clipped by 7 bases and J by 2 bases; unmatched bases: 7. Germline V gene data show CDR1 as SGHAT and CDR2 as FQNNGV. The CDR3, as DNA: TGTGCCAGCATGATAGCGGGACCCACCTACGAGCAGTACTTC. Translated: CASMIAGPTYEQYF.

Concerning this clonotype itself: The conserved phenylalanine or tryptophan is not found at the CDR3 terminus, so this likely reflects a read error. The limits of the CDR3 on the DNA are not certain, so only TCRdb's listed CDR3 is given. The chain combines TRBV27 with TRBJ2-7. Germline loops: CDR1 MNHEY, CDR2 SMNVEV (reference sequence). The CDR3 is 9 residues long, ends included. The CDR3 region is CASTQDSRI.

This chain connects TRBV19 to TRBJ1-1; 7 positions match TRBD1. J was trimmed by 5 bases and V by 5 bases; bases with no gene match: 8. The length of the CDR3 is 14 residues. The germline V gene encodes CDR1 LNHDA and CDR2 SQIVND (reference sequence). The CDR3 nucleotides read TGTGCCAGTAGTCCAGACAGGGCGCGGACTGAAGCTTTCTTT. This sequence encodes CASSPDRARTEAFF.

This sequence joins TRBV29-1 and TRBJ1-2; D is ambiguous. The CDR3 is made up of 14 amino acids. Germline CDR1 and CDR2: SQVTM and ANQGSEA. Between the trimmed V and J ends, which lost 6 bases and 5 bases, there was a span of 19 bases. The CDR3 loop reads CSVAAVEIGYGYTF. CDR3 sequence (DNA): TGCAGCGTCGCGGCGGTGGAGATTGGGTATGGCTACACCTTC.

The table lists this clonotype with many counts. The chain uses TRBV6-2 or TRBV6-3 and TRBJ1-5; TRBD1 is a possible D gene (5 bases). Germline V gene data show CDR1 as MNHEY and CDR2 as SVGEGT. This CDR3 contains 14 residues. V was clipped by 10 bases and J by 1 base, with 14 bases between them. The CDR3 nucleotides are TGTGCCACGCGGATCTGGGGGAGCAATCAGCCCCAGCATTTT. Translating gives CATRIWGSNQPQHF.

This clonotype was counted ten times or more. The rearrangement joins TRBV27 to TRBJ2-7; D is uncertain. CDR1 and CDR2 (germline): MNHEY, SMNVEV (reference sequence). CDR3 length: 16 residues. V shed 3 bases and J shed 0 bases, with 15 bases lying between them. For the CDR3, the DNA is TGTGCCAGCAGTTTCCTTCGGTCGGTAGACTCCTACGAGCAGTACTTC. This translates into CASSFLRSVDSYEQYF.

This clonotype was observed at least ten times. V usage is TRBV3-1 and J usage is TRBJ2-6; the D gene could be TRBD1 or TRBD2 (6 bases each). This CDR3 has 19 amino acids. The V end lost 1 base, the J end lost 2 bases, and 18 bases lay between the germline ends. Germline CDR1 LGHDT, CDR2 YNNKEL (reference sequence). This chain's CDR3 is CASSQAFLPGAAGANVLTF. The CDR3 nucleotides read TGTGCCAGCAGCCAAGCGTTTTTGCCGGGGGCGGCTGGGGCCAACGTCCTGACTTTC.

The J gene is TRBJ1-5, the V gene TRBV28, with a weak D call TRBD1 (6 bases). This CDR3 spans 13 amino acids. From germline, CDR1 is MDHEN and CDR2 SYDVKM. V was clipped by 6 bases and J by 7 bases, with 13 bases between them. CDR3 DNA sequence: TGTGCCAGCAGCTACTCAGGGGTCCAGCCCCAGCATTTT. Protein: CASSYSGVQPQHF. Full variable domain (rest looked up from reference TRBV28 and TRBJ1-5): DVKVTQSSRYLVKRTGEKVFLECVQDMDHENMFWYRQDPGLGLRLIYFSYDVKMKEKGDIPEGYSVSREKKERFSLILESASTNQTSMYLCASSYSGVQPQHFGDGTRLSIL.

V gene TRBV7-9 combines with J gene TRBJ1-1; possible D gene TRBD1, 6 bases. Trimming cost V 0 bases and J 7 bases, with 12 bases left between them. The CDR3 runs to 14 residues. Germline V CDR1 and CDR2: SEHNR, FQNEAQ (reference sequence). The CDR3 region is CASSLAVTGFEAFF. DNA of the CDR3: TGTGCCAGCAGCTTAGCGGTGACAGGTTTTGAAGCTTTCTTT. Looking up the rest from reference TRBV7-9 and TRBJ1-1 gives the full variable domain: DTGVSQNPRHKITKRGQNVTFRCDPISEHNRLYWYRQTLGQGPEFLTYFQNEAQLEKSRLLSDRFSAERPKGSFSTLEIQRTEQGDSAMYLCASSLAVTGFEAFFGQGTRLTVV.

This clonotype was counted at least ten times. The chain joins TRBV10-3 to TRBJ2-5, with D perhaps TRBD2 (7 bases). CDR1 and CDR2 from the germline V gene are ENHRY and SYGVKD. The CDR3 contains 15 residues. The germline V and J ends were trimmed by 4 bases and 4 bases, with 16 bases remaining between them. The CDR3 DNA reads as TGTGCCATCAGTGGCGCCGGACAGCGGGGAGAGACCCAGTACTTC. Amino acid sequence: CAISGAGQRGETQYF.

This clonotype has a count of ten or more. One end of the junction varies from germline; a read error may be responsible. The chain uses TRBV20-1 and TRBJ1-5, with unresolved D. The CDR3 totals 13 residues. Germline V gives CDR1 DFQATT, CDR2 SNEGSKA (reference sequence). The DNA of the CDR3 is TGCAGTGCTTACGGACTCCGCAATCGGCCCCAGCATTTT. It translates to CSAYGLRNRPQHF.

This clonotype has more than one count but fewer than ten. The CDR3 coding sequence is TGTGCCAGCAGTTCCAGACGGGACTTCGATGCCCAAGAGACCCAGTACTTC. This codes for CASSSRRDFDAQETQYF. The chain uses TRBV6-2 or TRBV6-3 and TRBJ2-5; tentative D call: TRBD2 (6 bases). This CDR3 comprises 17 residues. V was pared by 4 bases and J by 1 base, with 19 bases between. Germline-derived CDR1 and CDR2 are MNHEY and SVGEGT.

The CDR3: CASTAGLGYTF. The DNA of the CDR3 is TGTGCCAGCACCGCAGGGTTAGGCTACACCTTC. This rearrangement joins TRBV2 to TRBJ1-2, with D maybe TRBD1 (5 bases). The V end was cut by 7 bases, the J end by 8 bases, with 11 bases between. The CDR3 covers 11 residues. Per the germline V gene, CDR1 is SNHLY and CDR2 is FYNNEI.

The sample holds many counts of this clonotype. Just one base apart from a much larger clone, this may be a read error. The CDR3: CSARVQETQYF. CDR3 sequence (DNA): TGCAGTGCTAGAGTCCAAGAGACCCAGTACTTC. The chain joins TRBV20-1 to TRBJ2-5; unclear D gene. The CDR3 runs to 11 residues. Germline assignment: CDR1 DFQATT and CDR2 SNEGSKA (reference sequence). The V end lost 1 base, the J end lost 1 base, and 1 base lay between the germline ends.

This clonotype appeared many times. The chain is built from TRBV30 and TRBJ1-1; TRBD1 agrees at 8 bases. V lost 8 bases to trimming and J lost 5 bases; unmatched junction nucleotides: 10. The CDR3 spans 13 residues. Germline CDR1 reads GTSNPN; CDR2 reads SVGIG (reference sequence). Here the CDR3 reads CAGNRGTGTEAFF. DNA for the CDR3: TGTGCCGGGAACAGGGGGACGGGAACTGAAGCTTTCTTT. Full variable domain (outside the CDR3, taken from reference TRBV30 and TRBJ1-1): SQTIHQWPATLVQPVGSPLSLECTVEGTSNPNLYWYRQAAGRGLQLLFYSVGIGQISSEVPQNLSASRPQDRQFILSSKKLLLSDSGFYLCAGNRGTGTEAFFGQGTRLTVV.

The J gene is TRBJ2-7, the V gene TRBV7-8; D might be TRBD2 (5 bases). V gave up 4 bases and J gave up 7 bases, with 20 bases separating them. Germline CDR1 reads SGHVS; CDR2 reads FQNEAQ. This CDR3 spans 15 amino acids. The CDR3 nucleotides are TGTGCCAGCAGCTCTCGACGGATCGGGAACTTAGAGCAGTACTTC. Its translation is CASSSRRIGNLEQYF.

This chain uses TRBV18 with TRBJ1-1; no clear D gene. The germline V gene encodes CDR1 KGHSH and CDR2 LQKENI. V lost 0 bases, J lost 0 bases, and 8 bases lay in between. CDR3 length equals 15 residues. CDR3 nucleotide sequence: TGTGCCAGCTCACCACCGGGCAGATTGAACACTGAAGCTTTCTTT. It is translated as CASSPPGRLNTEAFF.

The rearrangement uses TRBV6-1 and TRBJ2-5; 8 nucleotides align to TRBD2. The germline V gene has CDR1 MNHNS and CDR2 SASEGT. The CDR3 is 16 residues long. Trimming cost V 6 bases and J 9 bases; bases outside gene matches: 18. CDR3: CASSVEGASGRESQYF. The DNA for the CDR3 is TGTGCCAGCAGCGTCGAGGGTGCTAGCGGGCGGGAGTCCCAGTACTTC.

At least ten counts were recorded for this clonotype. The chain uses TRBV6-5 and TRBJ1-1, with 7 bases fitting TRBD1. V lost 6 bases to trimming and J lost 1 base; unmatched junction nucleotides: 8. CDR1 is MNHEY and CDR2 is SVGAGI in the germline V gene. The CDR3 runs to 15 residues. The CDR3 bases are TGTGCCAGCAGACCCCTTCAGGGGGGGAACACTGAAGCTTTCTTT. Translated, it gives CASRPLQGGNTEAFF.

This clonotype was counted at least ten times. A much larger clone differs from this one at a single base, so this may be a read error. V gene TRBV5-1 combines with J gene TRBJ1-2; 7 nucleotides agree with TRBD1. This CDR3 has 12 amino acids. Germline CDR1 is SGHRS and CDR2 is YFSETQ. This chain's CDR3 is CASSQGQSGHTF. The CDR3 coding sequence is TGCGCCAGCAGCCAGGGACAGAGTGGCCACACCTTC.

The rearrangement joins TRBV6-2 or TRBV6-3 to TRBJ1-5, with a possible D match to TRBD1 (5 bases). The CDR3 consists of 14 residues. Between the trimmed V and J ends, which lost 6 bases and 7 bases, there was a span of 16 bases. Germline V gives CDR1 MNHEY, CDR2 SVGEGT. For the CDR3, the DNA is TGTGCCAGCAGCACCCCCGGGGGGAACCAGCCCCAGCATTTT. Translating it yields CASSTPGGNQPQHF.

Many counts were recorded for this clonotype. This sequence joins TRBV6-5 and TRBJ1-1; D ambiguous. V was pared by 0 bases and J by 6 bases, with 8 bases between. Germline assignment: CDR1 MNHEY and CDR2 SVGAGI. The CDR3 has 13 residues. In DNA, the CDR3 is TGTGCCAGCAGTTACTCGAGTTCCGCTGAAGCTTTCTTT. This codes for CASSYSSSAEAFF.

This clonotype was observed at least ten times. The V call is TRBV9, the J call TRBJ2-5; D unclear. The CDR3 extends over 16 amino acids. V was pared by 0 bases and J by 2 bases, with 14 bases between. Germline-derived CDR1 and CDR2 are SGDLS and YYNGEE. The CDR3 sequence: CASSVGTIPSQETQYF. CDR3 DNA sequence: TGTGCCAGCAGCGTAGGAACAATTCCTTCGCAAGAGACCCAGTACTTC.

This clonotype was seen ten or more times. The chain links TRBV25-1 to TRBJ2-5; 12 bases are a match to TRBD1. This CDR3 contains 16 residues. Trimming removed 1 base from V and 5 bases from J; junction bases left unmatched: 5. Germline values: CDR1 MGHDK, CDR2 SYGVNS. The CDR3 region is CASSELGQGALETQYF. CDR3 bases: TGTGCCAGCAGTGAATTGGGACAGGGGGCGTTGGAGACCCAGTACTTC.

This clonotype was observed many times. The V gene is TRBV6-5, the J gene TRBJ1-6; D remains unclear. The V end lost 2 bases, the J end lost 8 bases, and 10 bases lay between the germline ends. Germline assignment: CDR1 MNHEY and CDR2 SVGAGI. This CDR3 is 14 amino acids long. DNA for the CDR3: TGTGCCAGCAGTTACGCTGATAGTCATTCACCCCTCCACTTT. Translating it yields CASSYADSHSPLHF.

The chain employs TRBV12-3 or TRBV12-4 and TRBJ1-5; unclear D gene. Trimming removed 4 bases at V and 0 bases at J, with 10 bases between. The CDR3 is 15 residues long. DNA of the CDR3: TGTGCCAGCAGTTCTTCTGACAATAGCAATCAGCCCCAGCATTTT. It specifies CASSSSDNSNQPQHF.

This clonotype came up a few times. The genes are TRBV12-3 or TRBV12-4 and TRBJ1-2; tentative D call: TRBD1 (6 bases). The CDR3 extends over 12 amino acids. V lost 6 bases and J 9 bases, leaving 14 bases between the germline ends. DNA of the CDR3: TGTGCCAGCAGACCGGCGACAGGTAGCTACACCTTC. Translating it yields CASRPATGSYTF.